The sequence of this T cell receptor beta chain was determined in a study of OX40 agonist ivuxolimab in advanced cancers. Regarding the research as a whole: Ivuxolimab was a fully human IgG2 agonistic monoclonal antibody targeting the costimulatory receptor OX40 (CD134). Intravenous ivuxolimab was administered to patients every 2 weeks at six dose levels: 0.01, 0.1, 0.3, 1.5, 3 and 10 mg/kg. Among the approximately 54 dose-escalation patients, about 19 had hepatocellular carcinoma, around 15 melanoma, 9 renal cell carcinoma and 9 head and neck cancer. A male proportion of roughly 85% and a mean age of approximately 60 years, ranging from roughly 23 to 90, were recorded for the dose-escalation cohort. Patients were allowed to have had prior anti-PD-1, anti-PD-L1 or anti-CTLA-4 therapy, and approximately 40% of the dose-escalation patients had been treated with checkpoint inhibitors. Three dose-escalation patients achieved partial responses, one with hepatocellular carcinoma and two with cutaneous melanoma. The point of sequencing TCRbeta in the periphery was to test whether ivuxolimab changed TCR sequence diversity and drove clonal T-cell expansion. The paper reports the monotherapy dose-escalation portion (N of about 51 patients) of the phase I ivuxolimab trial.

This clone appeared once. No cognate antigen has been identified for it. No much larger clonotype is one base removed from it; base qualities were not supplied. The trial excluded patients who had a history of autoimmune disease or who were on systemic immunosuppression. Peripheral blood for TCR sequencing was collected from all dose cohorts at baseline, on cycle 4 day 1, and on cycle 7 day 1. Samples were obtained from an open-label, multicenter, first-in-human phase I dose-escalation trial of ivuxolimab. Adults with locally advanced or metastatic melanoma, renal cell carcinoma, hepatocellular carcinoma or head and neck squamous cell carcinoma were enrolled in the trial. Before TCR sequencing, CD4+ T cells and CD8+ T cells from peripheral blood were sorted into separate populations. Measured from the cysteine to the phenylalanine, the CDR3 is 14 residues long. The only DNA kept is the CDR3, 42 bases in frame from the first base. The germline V gene supplies CDR1 MDHEN and CDR2 SYDVKM. The germline ends are 9 bases apart after V is trimmed by 6 bases and J by 0 bases.

Genomic DNA was extracted from sorted cells for sequencing of the TCRbeta CDR3 region. The immunoSEQ Assay was used for sequencing of TCRbeta CDR3 regions. TCRdb provides this immuneACCESS table in a form limited to in-frame rearrangements. Some clones are lacking; in checked studies, under half of them reflect an unresolved V gene, and why the rest are absent is not known. The sample table holds over 50,000 clones, of which about 86% were seen once. The ten biggest clones cover over 0.45% of the sample. Findings and caveats that apply to the study as a whole: At doses of 0.1 to 3.0 mg/kg, clonal expansion of both CD4+ and CD8+ T cells in blood was seen between baseline and week 6. In the 0.1-3.0 mg/kg groups, partial responders had among the lowest normalized peripheral clonal expansion, particularly in CD8+ T cells. Low levels of normalized T-cell clonal expansion were also shown by some nonresponding patients. On average, CD8+ T cells showed more expanded clones than CD4+ T cells after ivuxolimab. The antigen specificity of the peripheral T cells that underwent clonal expansion was not determined.

This clonotype was sampled from an adult with an advanced solid tumor such as melanoma, head and neck, liver or kidney cancer. The sample was CD4+ or CD8+ T cells sorted from blood, taken in a trial of the OX40 agonist ivuxolimab. The V and J segments used are TRBV28 and TRBJ2-1; possibly the D gene is TRBD2, per 5 matching bases. The DNA sequence reads TGTGCCAGCAGCCGGGGTCGCTCCTACAATGAGCAGTTCTTC. It translates to CASSRGRSYNEQFF.